This T cell receptor beta chain was retrieved from a study of siplizumab effects on memory and regulatory T cells. V trimming: 3 bases; J trimming: 7 bases; junction bases outside the gene matches: 4. This CDR3 comprises 13 residues. The germline V gene encodes CDR1 SGHTA and CDR2 FQGTGA. The table came from immunoSEQ multiplex PCR; TCRdb's copy has only in-frame clones and leaves some out. The sample records about 110,000 clones, approximately 92% being singletons. The sequence derives from a human donor in good health. The V call is TRBV7-3, the J call TRBJ1-2, with 8 bases aligning to TRBD1. Sequencing input: CD4+ T cells sorted from blood. This chain's CDR3 is CASSFQGASGYTF. The CDR3 bases are TGTGCCAGCAGCTTCCAGGGGGCTTCTGGCTACACCTTC. Full variable domain (outside the CDR3, taken from reference TRBV7-3 and TRBJ1-2): GAGVSQTPSNKVTEKGKYVELRCDPISGHTALYWYRQSLGQGPEFLIYFQGTGAADDSGLPNDRFFAVRPEGSVSTLKIQRTERGDSAVYLCASSFQGASGYTFGSGTRLTVV.